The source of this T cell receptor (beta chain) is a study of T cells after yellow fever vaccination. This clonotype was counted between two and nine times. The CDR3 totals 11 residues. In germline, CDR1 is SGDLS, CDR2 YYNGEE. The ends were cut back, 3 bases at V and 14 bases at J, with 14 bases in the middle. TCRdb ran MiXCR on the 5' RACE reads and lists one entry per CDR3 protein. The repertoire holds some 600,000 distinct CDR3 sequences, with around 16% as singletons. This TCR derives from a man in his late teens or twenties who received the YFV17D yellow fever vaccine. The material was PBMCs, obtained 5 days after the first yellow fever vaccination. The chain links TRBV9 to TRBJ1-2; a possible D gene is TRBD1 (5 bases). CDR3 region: CASSGPQGTTF. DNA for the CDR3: TGTGCCAGCAGCGGTCCCCAGGGAACTACCTTC.